One sample yielded the 2 T cell receptor beta chains listed below, sequenced in a study of spatial heterogeneity in lung cancer. The sample's time point: sample taken at primary tumor resection. Frozen PBMC, nontumor lung or tumor provided whole RNA, which was sequenced unsorted. In TCRdb, the 5' RACE reads were re-called with MiXCR into one record per CDR3 protein. The table has approximately 40,000 distinct CDR3 sequences, 5.2% seen once; the top ten hold approximately 24%. Specimen: PBMCs, collected at surgery. These receptors were collected from a female donor with early-stage non-small cell lung cancer.

This clonotype was counted only a few times. The chain links TRBV7-2 to TRBJ2-7, with D unclear. The CDR3 is 16 amino acids. The germline V gene encodes CDR1 SGHTA and CDR2 FQGNSA. The ends were cut back, 5 bases at V and 0 bases at J, with 17 bases in the middle. CDR3 in amino acids: CASSDDLITGSYEQYF. The CDR3 DNA reads as TGTGCCAGCAGCGATGACCTAATTACCGGCTCCTACGAGCAGTACTTC.

This clonotype has ten or more counts. The rearrangement uses TRBV6-6 and TRBJ1-6, with TRBD1 as a possible D gene (5 bases). The germline CDR1 and CDR2 sequences are MNHNY and SVGAGI (reference sequence). The CDR3 covers 17 residues. V was clipped by 5 bases and J by 9 bases, with 23 bases between them. CDR3 sequence: CASSKPVGTARGSPLHF. The CDR3 DNA reads TGTGCCAGCAGTAAACCCGTTGGGACGGCAAGGGGTTCACCCCTCCACTTT.